Listed below are T cell receptor beta chains from one sample, sequenced in a study of blood T cells in healthy people across ages. Each CDR3 protein gets one entry after TCRdb re-called the 5' RACE reads with MiXCR. The top ten hold 8% to 10% of the sample, which has more than 600,000 distinct CDR3 sequences, more than 20% seen once. In addition, the sample was reused for a study of T cells of mothers and their children.

The sample was blood. The source is a boy aged 5-17 years in good health. The CDR3 runs from the conserved cysteine through the conserved F or W. The D gene is left open where the match is weak. Expanded clones are given a class, and other clones once, few, many or no size at all.

few	TRBD1	TRBV11-3	TRBJ2-5	CASSLGQGFYETQYF	TGTGCCAGCAGCTTGGGACAGGGGTTTTATGAGACCCAGTACTTC
few	NA	TRBV4-1	TRBJ2-7	CASSHADEISYEQYF	TGCGCCAGCAGCCACGCTGACGAGATCTCCTACGAGCAGTACTTC
NA	NA	TRBV6-5	TRBJ2-7	CASSPLREMGYEQYF	TGTGCCAGCAGCCCCCTACGGGAGATGGGCTACGAGCAGTACTTC
few	NA	TRBV4-1	TRBJ2-2	CASSQDQQRTGELFF	TGCGCCAGCAGCCAAGATCAGCAGAGAACCGGGGAGCTGTTTTTT
NA	NA	TRBV5-1	TRBJ2-5	CASSLAASAETQYF	TGCGCCAGCAGCTTGGCAGCTAGCGCAGAGACCCAGTACTTC
few	NA	TRBV7-2	TRBJ2-1	CASSLAGTSYNEQFF	TGTGCCAGCAGCTTAGCGGGGACCTCCTACAATGAGCAGTTCTTC
NA	TRBD2	TRBV7-2	TRBJ2-3	CASSLRRGSSTDTQYF	TGTGCCAGCAGCTTGAGGCGGGGGAGCAGCACAGATACGCAGTATTTT
NA	NA	TRBV10-1	TRBJ2-1	CASSDNSYNEQFF	TGCGCCAGCAGTGACAACTCCTACAATGAGCAGTTCTTC
few	NA	TRBV6-5	TRBJ2-5	CASSYRGRYRNQETQYF	TGTGCCAGCAGTTATCGGGGGCGATACAGGAACCAAGAGACCCAGTACTTC
once	TRBD1	TRBV4-3	TRBJ2-5	CASSQARGWTTQYF	TGCGCCAGCAGCCAAGCCAGGGGGTGGACGACCCAGTACTTC
NA	NA	TRBV5-4	TRBJ2-5	CASRKGAGVQETQYF	TGTGCCAGCAGGAAAGGAGCAGGGGTTCAAGAGACCCAGTACTTC
NA	TRBD2	TRBV29-1	TRBJ2-5	CSVEGWREAQETQYF	TGCAGCGTTGAAGGGTGGCGGGAGGCCCAAGAGACCCAGTACTTC
few	NA	TRBV4-1	TRBJ2-7	CASSQVQGFHEQYF	TGCGCCAGCAGCCAAGTTCAGGGATTCCACGAGCAGTACTTC
NA	TRBD2	TRBV4-2	TRBJ2-5	CASSQDQLAGAQETQYF	TGTGCCAGCAGCCAAGATCAACTAGCGGGGGCCCAAGAGACCCAGTACTTC
NA	TRBD1	TRBV6-6	TRBJ2-2	CASSYSNRGHTGELFF	TGTGCCAGCAGTTACTCGAACAGGGGGCACACCGGGGAGCTGTTTTTT
few	TRBD2	TRBV15	TRBJ2-1	CATSGRLAPTQFF	TGTGCCACCAGCGGGCGACTAGCCCCTACCCAGTTCTTC
few	NA	TRBV12-3/TRBV12-4	TRBJ2-5	CASSLETAVQETQYF	TGTGCCAGCAGTTTGGAGACTGCGGTTCAAGAGACCCAGTACTTC
NA	TRBD1	TRBV5-1	TRBJ1-2	CASSFFTGGEYYGYTF	TGCGCCAGCAGCTTCTTTACAGGGGGCGAATACTATGGCTACACCTTC
NA	TRBD1	TRBV3-1	TRBJ1-6	CASSQGGNRGSPLHF	TGTGCCAGCAGCCAAGGAGGGAACAGGGGATCACCCCTCCACTTT
few	NA	TRBV15	TRBJ1-6	CASSGSYNSPLHF	TGTGCCTCGTCGGGATCCTATAATTCACCCCTCCACTTT
few	NA	TRBV7-6	TRBJ2-7	CASSLGADTSYEQYF	TGTGCCAGCAGCCTAGGCGCGGACACTTCCTACGAGCAGTACTTC
few	NA	TRBV29-1	TRBJ2-3	CSVEDPPAQYF	TGCAGCGTTGAGGACCCCCCGGCGCAGTATTTT
NA	NA	TRBV21-1	TRBJ2-1	CASSNGKGLSYNEQFF	TGTGCCAGCAGCAATGGGAAGGGGCTTTCCTACAATGAGCAGTTCTTC
few	NA	TRBV15	TRBJ1-2	CATSRDRINYGYTF	TGTGCCACCAGCAGAGATCGCATCAACTATGGCTACACCTTC
NA	TRBD2	TRBV20-1	TRBJ2-1	CSARVGAGGEVNEQFF	TGCAGTGCTAGAGTGGGAGCGGGAGGGGAGGTCAATGAGCAGTTCTTC
few	TRBD2	TRBV15	TRBJ2-1	CATSRGLAGAGGNEQFF	TGTGCCACCAGCAGAGGGCTAGCGGGGGCCGGAGGGAATGAGCAGTTCTTC
NA	NA	TRBV13	TRBJ2-3	CASSLTGLSDTQYF	TGTGCCAGCAGCTTAACGGGCCTATCAGATACGCAGTATTTT
NA	NA	TRBV20-1	TRBJ2-7	CSAIVAGSYEQYF	TGCAGTGCAATTGTGGCAGGGTCCTACGAGCAGTACTTC
NA	NA	TRBV21-1	TRBJ2-5	CASSSIGRNQETQYF	TGTGCCAGCAGCAGTATAGGACGGAACCAAGAGACCCAGTACTTC
few	NA	TRBV20-1	TRBJ2-5	CSARTGDDRGFETQYF	TGCAGTGCTAGAACCGGCGACGACCGAGGATTTGAGACCCAGTACTTC
few	NA	TRBV7-8	TRBJ1-4	CASSLAPGRPNEKLFF	TGTGCCAGCAGCTTAGCGCCAGGCAGACCTAATGAAAAACTGTTTTTT
NA	TRBD1	TRBV12-3/TRBV12-4	TRBJ1-2	CASSQGADNGYTF	TGTGCCAGCAGTCAGGGGGCCGATAATGGCTACACCTTC
few	TRBD2	TRBV7-2	TRBJ2-5	CASSLGTSGNQETQYF	TGTGCCAGCAGCCTAGGGACTAGCGGAAATCAAGAGACCCAGTACTTC
few	NA	TRBV9	TRBJ2-5	CASSVASGAGQETQYF	TGTGCCAGCAGCGTAGCGTCGGGGGCCGGCCAAGAGACCCAGTACTTC
few	TRBD2	TRBV29-1	TRBJ2-5	CSVPAGGYQETQYF	TGCAGCGTTCCAGCGGGGGGTTATCAAGAGACCCAGTACTTC
few	TRBD2	TRBV20-1	TRBJ2-7	CSASPAGLAFRPGEQYF	TGCAGTGCCTCCCCGGCGGGACTAGCGTTTCGCCCGGGGGAGCAGTACTTC
NA	TRBD2	TRBV7-6	TRBJ2-1	CASSFQVAGGHNEQFF	TGTGCCAGCAGCTTCCAAGTGGCGGGGGGTCACAATGAGCAGTTCTTC
few	TRBD1	TRBV12-3/TRBV12-4	TRBJ1-2	CASTETGTVNYGYTF	TGTGCCAGCACCGAAACCGGGACAGTCAATTATGGCTACACCTTC
few	TRBD2	TRBV7-3	TRBJ2-1	CASSRTSGVNEQFF	TGTGCCAGCAGCCGGACTAGCGGAGTCAATGAGCAGTTCTTC
NA	NA	TRBV4-1	TRBJ2-6	CASSQEQGSGVLAF	TGCGCCAGCAGCCAAGAACAGGGTTCAGGAGTCCTGGCTTTC
NA	TRBD1	TRBV7-8	TRBJ1-5	CASSLPGGPNQSQHF	TGTGCCAGCAGCCTTCCAGGGGGCCCTAATCAGTCCCAGCATTTT
NA	NA	TRBV4-3	TRBJ2-1	CASSQERDIESSEQFF	TGCGCCAGCAGCCAAGAGCGGGATATAGAAAGCAGTGAGCAGTTCTTC
few	TRBD2	TRBV28	TRBJ2-7	CASSSAGTSGNNEQYF	TGTGCCAGCAGTTCCGCCGGGACTAGCGGGAACAACGAGCAGTACTTC
NA	NA	TRBV3-1	TRBJ1-4	CASSPTRIATNEKLFF	TGTGCCAGCAGCCCGACCCGGATTGCAACTAATGAAAAACTGTTTTTT
NA	NA	TRBV6-6	TRBJ2-1	CASSHQWGSNYNEQFF	TGTGCCAGCAGTCACCAGTGGGGGAGTAACTATAATGAGCAGTTCTTC
few	NA	TRBV7-3	TRBJ2-5	CASSLVSAAEQYF	TGTGCCAGCAGCTTAGTCTCGGCGGCAGAGCAGTACTTC
few	NA	TRBV4-1	TRBJ1-5	CASSQGANQPQHF	TGCGCCAGCAGCCAAGGGGCAAATCAGCCCCAGCATTTT
few	TRBD2	TRBV11-1	TRBJ2-7	CASSLGTSGRNYEQYF	TGTGCCAGCAGCTTAGGGACTAGCGGGAGGAACTACGAGCAGTACTTC
few	TRBD1	TRBV7-9	TRBJ1-1	CASSLKSKTGGDGFFQAFF	TGTGCCAGCAGCTTAAAGAGCAAGACAGGGGGTGACGGGTTCTTCCAAGCTTTCTTT
NA	NA	TRBV29-1	TRBJ2-1	CSVEEEGEQFF	TGCAGCGTTGAAGAGGAGGGTGAGCAGTTCTTC
few	NA	TRBV27	TRBJ2-1	CASSLDLIANNEQFF	TGTGCCAGCAGTTTAGACCTCATTGCAAACAATGAGCAGTTCTTC
few	TRBD1	TRBV7-9	TRBJ1-5	CASSLGTGEISNQPQHF	TGTGCCAGCAGCCTAGGGACAGGGGAAATCAGCAATCAGCCCCAGCATTTT
NA	NA	TRBV20-1	TRBJ2-5	CSARESLAGLEETQYF	TGCAGTGCTAGAGAAAGTCTGGCAGGACTTGAAGAGACCCAGTACTTC
NA	TRBD1	TRBV18	TRBJ2-6	CASSSFRQGPTGANVLTF	TGTGCCAGCTCCTCGTTCCGACAGGGACCGACTGGGGCCAACGTCCTGACTTTC
NA	NA	TRBV20-1	TRBJ1-1	CSASGQPNTEAFF	TGCAGTGCTAGCGGGCAGCCGAACACTGAAGCTTTCTTT
few	NA	TRBV4-1	TRBJ2-5	CASSQVISLETQYF	TGCGCCAGCAGCCAAGTTATTAGCCTAGAGACCCAGTACTTC
NA	NA	TRBV4-1	TRBJ2-7	CASSQAIGNRAYEQYF	TGCGCCAGCAGCCAAGCGATAGGGAACAGGGCCTACGAGCAGTACTTC
few	NA	TRBV5-1	TRBJ2-1	CASSLKKLMSSYNEQLF	TGCGCCAGCAGCTTGAAGAAGCTTATGAGCTCCTACAATGAGCAGCTCTTC
many	NA	TRBV10-3	TRBJ1-2	CAISDDRVGGYTF	TGTGCCATCAGTGATGATAGGGTTGGCGGCTACACCTTC
NA	NA	TRBV7-9	TRBJ2-5	CASSLSDF	TGTGCCAGCAGCTTATCTGACTTC